The 32 T cell receptor beta chains given below trace back to one sample, sequenced in a study of T cell repertoires in cytomegalovirus infection. Using its own MiXCR run on the reads, TCRdb lists one record per CDR3 protein. The sample has roughly 240,000 distinct CDR3 sequences, 6% to 8% seen once. The sample consisted of PBMCs. These receptors all stem from a human donor in good health (CMV status not recorded). Some clones in this sample may be carry-over from other donors' samples.

This clonotype has a count of ten or more. The V call is TRBV20-1, the J call TRBJ1-6; D ambiguous. V was cut by 0 bases and J by 9 bases, with 9 bases left in between. This CDR3 is 13 amino acids long. Germline-derived CDR1 and CDR2 are DFQATT and SNEGSKA (reference sequence). The CDR3: CSARDQDVSPLHF. The CDR3 DNA reads as TGCAGTGCTAGAGATCAAGATGTTTCACCCCTCCACTTT.

This clonotype was counted at least ten times. The chain links TRBV14 to TRBJ1-2; possible D gene TRBD1, 5 bases. Germline CDR1 reads SGHDN; CDR2 reads FVKESK. Trimming stripped 4 bases from V and 4 bases from J, with 13 bases between. The CDR3 covers 14 residues. CDR3 amino acids: CASSRFTGFYGYTF. In DNA form, the CDR3 reads TGTGCCAGCAGCCGATTTACAGGATTCTATGGCTACACCTTC.

This clonotype was observed at least ten times. The V and J genes are TRBV14 and TRBJ2-5, with a tentative D call TRBD2 (6 bases). V dropped 4 bases and J dropped 2 bases, with 14 bases sitting between them. The CDR3 covers 15 residues. The V gene's germline CDR1 is SGHDN and CDR2 FVKESK. CDR3 bases: TGTGCCAGCAGCCGTACGACAGCGGGTCAAGAGACCCAGTACTTC. This codes for CASSRTTAGQETQYF.

This clonotype was picked up many times. The chain uses TRBV2 and TRBJ2-1; maybe TRBD2 (5 bases). V lost 8 bases, J lost 14 bases, and 13 bases lay in between. This CDR3 has 10 residues. CDR1 is SNHLY, CDR2 FYNNEI, per germline. The CDR3 DNA is TGTGCCAGCGGCACGTGGGGAGAGTTCTTC. Its translation: CASGTWGEFF.

This clonotype was seen many times. The chain uses TRBV4-3 and TRBJ1-1; D unclear. CDR3 size: 16 residues. Germline loops: CDR1 LGHNA, CDR2 YSLEER. V shed 0 bases and J shed 2 bases, with 13 bases lying between them. CDR3 region: CASSQDLGSSNTEAFF. CDR3 sequence (DNA): TGCGCCAGCAGCCAAGATTTGGGCTCTTCAAACACTGAAGCTTTCTTT.

This clonotype appeared many times. The genes are TRBV7-6 and TRBJ1-1; D unresolved. Germline V lookup: CDR1 SGHVS, CDR2 FNYEAQ. V lost 5 bases and J lost 4, with 11 bases in between. This CDR3 is 13 amino acids long. The CDR3 DNA follows: TGTGCCAGCAGCAAGGACCCATCCACTGAAGCTTTCTTT. It specifies CASSKDPSTEAFF. Complete variable domain (other parts from reference TRBV7-6 and TRBJ1-1): GAGVSQSPRYKVTKRGQDVALRCDPISGHVSLYWYRQALGQGPEFLTYFNYEAQQDKSGLPNDRFSAERPEGSISTLTIQRTEQRDSAMYRCASSKDPSTEAFFGQGTRLTVV.

Ten or more counts support this clonotype. This rearrangement joins TRBV7-6 to TRBJ2-7, with TRBD1 matching 7 bases. Trimming at V came to 4 bases and at J to 0 bases, leaving 6 bases not matched to a gene. CDR1 and CDR2 from the germline V gene are SGHVS and FNYEAQ. The CDR3 has 15 amino acids. The CDR3 DNA reads TGTGCCAGCAGCTCGGGGACAGAGTACTCCTACGAGCAGTACTTC. Its protein is CASSSGTEYSYEQYF.

This clonotype was counted many times. J is TRBJ2-3 and V is TRBV20-1; the D is unclear. The CDR3 runs to 15 residues. Trimming removed 6 bases at V and 0 bases at J, with 16 bases between. Germline CDR1 reads DFQATT; CDR2 reads SNEGSKA (reference sequence). The CDR3 region has the DNA TGCAGTGCCCCTGATCTAGAGAGTAGCACAGATACGCAGTATTTT. Translating gives CSAPDLESSTDTQYF.

This clonotype was counted ten times or more. This chain joins TRBV20-1 and TRBJ2-2, with D unresolved. The V end lost 1 base, the J end lost 7 bases, and 10 bases lay between the germline ends. The germline V gene has CDR1 DFQATT and CDR2 SNEGSKA (reference sequence). The CDR3 length is 13 residues. CDR3 protein: CSARARILGELFF. For the CDR3, the DNA is TGCAGTGCTAGAGCCCGAATCCTCGGGGAGCTGTTTTTT.

V and J are TRBV29-1 and TRBJ1-1; D possibly corresponds to TRBD1 (6 bases). V was pared by 7 bases and J by 3 bases, with 33 bases between. Germline V lookup: CDR1 SQVTM, CDR2 ANQGSEA. This CDR3 is built from 19 residues. The CDR3 sequence is CSAVVSGAIKSRKDTEAFF. Here the CDR3 DNA reads TGCAGCGCCGTCGTCTCAGGGGCTATTAAGTCACGGAAGGACACTGAAGCTTTCTTT. The full variable domain, its missing parts supplied by reference TRBV29-1 and TRBJ1-1, is SAVISQKPSRDICQRGTSLTIQCQVDSQVTMMFWYRQQPGQSLTLIATANQGSEATYESGFVIDKFPISRPNLTFSTLTVSNMSPEDSSIYLCSAVVSGAIKSRKDTEAFFGQGTRLTVV.

This clonotype was found a few times. The rearrangement joins TRBV20-1 to TRBJ1-3; possibly TRBD1 for D (5 bases). Deletions cut 3 bases from V and 2 bases from J, with 11 bases between. Germline V gene sequence: CDR1 DFQATT, CDR2 SNEGSKA (reference sequence). The CDR3 loop spans 14 amino acids. Here the CDR3 reads CSASKVGAGNTIYF. The DNA for the CDR3 is TGCAGTGCTAGCAAGGTGGGGGCTGGAAACACCATATATTTT.

The V call is TRBV6-5, the J call TRBJ1-3; D not resolved. The V end was cut by 5 bases, the J end by 1 base, with 9 bases between. CDR1 and CDR2 (germline): MNHEY, SVGAGI. CDR3 size: 14 residues. CDR3 in DNA: TGTGCCAGCAGTCCTCTCGGGTCTGGAAACACCATATATTTT. This encodes CASSPLGSGNTIYF.

This clonotype was counted at least ten times. The V gene is TRBV12-3 or TRBV12-4, the J gene TRBJ2-2, with TRBD2 identical over 13 bases. V shed 6 bases, J shed 5 bases, and the junction held 9 bases outside the gene matches. The CDR3 length is 17 residues. DNA of the CDR3: TGTGCCAGCAGCTTAACTAGCGGGGGGGCGCTGACCGGGGAGCTGTTTTTT. Its protein is CASSLTSGGALTGELFF.

This clonotype was seen many times. This chain connects TRBV5-1 to TRBJ2-1, with a possible D match to TRBD2 (6 bases). CDR1 and CDR2 from the germline V gene are SGHRS and YFSETQ. This CDR3 comprises 11 residues. Trimming took 2 bases from V and 12 from J, leaving 9 bases between them. Written as DNA, the CDR3 is TGCGCCAGCAGCTTAGCGGGCCTGCAGTTCTTC. The encoded protein is CASSLAGLQFF.

The sample holds many counts of this clonotype. The chain employs TRBV20-1 and TRBJ2-5, with 10 nucleotides matching TRBD1. This CDR3 is 15 amino acids long. Germline-derived CDR1 and CDR2 are DFQATT and SNEGSKA (reference sequence). Trimming took 4 bases from V and 2 from J; bases not matched to a gene: 7. CDR3 DNA: TGCAGTGCTACCGTGAGGACAGGGGGTCAAGAGACCCAGTACTTC. Its translation: CSATVRTGGQETQYF.

This clonotype has ten or more counts. The V gene is TRBV9, the J gene TRBJ1-2; a possible D gene is TRBD1 (5 bases). Trimming removed 0 bases from V and 6 bases from J, with 12 bases in between. This CDR3 has 14 residues. Germline V gene data show CDR1 as SGDLS and CDR2 as YYNGEE. CDR3 sequence: CASSVGPGSDGYTF. As DNA, the CDR3 is TGTGCCAGCAGCGTAGGTCCAGGGAGTGATGGCTACACCTTC.

This clonotype was observed many times. The genes are TRBV5-6 and TRBJ2-7, with no clear D. Trimming removed 4 bases at V and 2 bases at J, with 16 bases between. Germline V gene data show CDR1 as SGHDT and CDR2 as YYEEEE. The CDR3 has 15 residues. For the CDR3, the DNA is TGTGCCAGCAGCCCGGATGCTAGGCGCGCCTACGAGCAGTACTTC. It codes for CASSPDARRAYEQYF.

At least ten counts were recorded for this clonotype. This chain links TRBV5-6 with TRBJ2-5, with D hard to call. The V and J ends lost 4 bases and 1 base respectively, with 5 bases between them. This CDR3 has 12 amino acids. Germline V gene data show CDR1 as SGHDT and CDR2 as YYEEEE. CDR3 nucleotides: TGTGCCAGCAGCGTTTCCCAAGAGACCCAGTACTTC. It specifies CASSVSQETQYF. The full variable domain, rest sourced from reference TRBV5-6 and TRBJ2-5, is DAGVTQSPTHLIKTRGQQVTLRCSPKSGHDTVSWYQQALGQGPQFIFQYYEEEERQRGNFPDRFSGHQFPNYSSELNVNALLLGDSALYLCASSVSQETQYFGPGTRLLVL.

This clonotype was seen ten or more times. The J gene is TRBJ1-1, the V gene TRBV7-8; 7 bases match TRBD1. This CDR3 is built from 14 residues. The J segment lost 10 bases and the V segment lost 5 bases, leaving 13 bases of the junction unmatched. Germline V gene lookup returns CDR1 SGHVS and CDR2 FQNEAQ. CDR3 region: CASSPGTATHGAFF. CDR3 nucleotides: TGTGCCAGCAGCCCCGGGACAGCAACTCACGGAGCTTTCTTT.

The sample holds many counts of this clonotype. Here the CDR3 reads CASSSRDEQFF. CDR3 nucleotide sequence: TGTGCCAGCAGCTCACGGGATGAGCAGTTCTTC. This rearrangement joins TRBV11-3 to TRBJ2-1; D unclear. The germline V and J ends were trimmed by 4 bases and 8 bases, with 6 bases remaining between them. This CDR3 has 11 residues. Per germline, CDR1 SGHNT and CDR2 YENEEA.

This clonotype has a count of ten or more. This rearrangement joins TRBV7-8 to TRBJ2-3, with D possibly TRBD2 on 7 matching bases. Germline values: CDR1 SGHVS, CDR2 FQNEAQ. The CDR3 contains 16 residues. With 5 bases removed from V and 4 bases from J, the gap between germline ends came to 19 bases. In DNA, the CDR3 is TGTGCCAGCAGCAAAAAGGGGGGGGCGCCCCCAGATACGCAGTATTTT. This sequence encodes CASSKKGGAPPDTQYF. The variable domain in full, with the rest retrieved from reference TRBV7-8 and TRBJ2-3, is GAGVSQSPRYKVAKRGQDVALRCDPISGHVSLFWYQQALGQGPEFLTYFQNEAQLDKSGLPSDRFFAERPEGSVSTLKIQRTQQEDSAVYLCASSKKGGAPPDTQYFGPGTRLTVL.

The table lists this clonotype with many counts. The chain uses TRBV6-1 and TRBJ2-7; the D gene is possibly TRBD1 (5 bases). V was trimmed by 10 bases and J by 2 bases, leaving 12 bases between them. The CDR3 consists of 12 residues. Germline values: CDR1 MNHNS, CDR2 SASEGT. CDR3 in amino acids: CATAGRAYEQYF. The CDR3 DNA sequence: TGTGCCACCGCCGGCAGGGCCTACGAGCAGTACTTC.

This clonotype was observed at least ten times. This chain joins TRBV5-6 and TRBJ2-3, with 9 positions matching TRBD2. The V and J ends lost 3 bases and 1 base, in that order; junction bases with no gene match: 9. The CDR3 sequence is 17 residues long. Germline assignment: CDR1 SGHDT and CDR2 YYEEEE. CDR3 DNA sequence: TGTGCCAGCAGCTCATCGCTAGCGGGGTTGGGCACAGATACGCAGTATTTT. It specifies CASSSSLAGLGTDTQYF.

This clonotype turned up a few times. The chain joins TRBV29-1 to TRBJ2-7; 7 positions agree with TRBD1. V dropped 6 bases and J dropped 2; count of bases not matched to a gene: 4. The CDR3 has 12 residues. Germline-derived CDR1 and CDR2 are SQVTM and ANQGSEA. CDR3 nucleotides: TGCAGCGTCCGGGACAGTCCCTACGAGCAGTACTTC. This sequence encodes CSVRDSPYEQYF.

The chain employs TRBV12-3 or TRBV12-4 and TRBJ2-1; 15 nucleotides agree with TRBD2. V gave up 8 bases and J gave up 7 bases; unmatched junction bases: 3. The CDR3 covers 14 residues. The CDR3 sequence: CASGLAGGINEQFF. The CDR3, as DNA: TGTGCCAGCGGACTAGCGGGGGGGATTAATGAGCAGTTCTTC.

This clonotype occurred many times. This chain joins TRBV20-1 and TRBJ2-5, with D maybe TRBD1 (6 bases). Germline CDR1 and CDR2: DFQATT and SNEGSKA (reference sequence). V lost 4 bases, J lost 5 bases, and 17 bases lay in between. The CDR3 has 14 amino acids. The CDR3 sequence is CSAKGAGAFETQYF. The DNA of the CDR3 is TGCAGTGCTAAAGGGGCAGGGGCGTTTGAGACCCAGTACTTC.

There are many counts of this clonotype. The chain links TRBV12-3 or TRBV12-4 to TRBJ2-3; D may be TRBD1 or TRBD2 (6 bases each). V was clipped by 1 base and J by 7 bases, with 15 bases between them. The CDR3 sequence is 15 residues long. CDR3 region: CASSLGGQGRNTQYF. CDR3 nucleotides: TGTGCCAGCAGTTTAGGTGGGCAGGGGAGGAATACGCAGTATTTT.

This clonotype was seen more than once but under ten times. The chain carries TRBV20-1 and TRBJ2-5; D is unresolved. In germline, CDR1 is DFQATT, CDR2 SNEGSKA (reference sequence). V lost 0 bases and J lost 1, with 9 bases in between. The CDR3 has 14 residues. CDR3 nucleotide sequence: TGCAGTGCTAGAGATCTGCGGATCCAAGAGACCCAGTACTTC. The encoded protein is CSARDLRIQETQYF.

This clonotype was detected ten times or more. The chain combines TRBV29-1 with TRBJ1-4; D not resolved. This CDR3 spans 13 amino acids. The V and J ends lost 5 bases and 5 bases respectively, with 12 bases between them. Germline CDR1 SQVTM, CDR2 ANQGSEA. The CDR3 reads CSVRTPTNEKLFF. CDR3 in DNA: TGCAGCGTTCGGACGCCTACAAATGAAAAACTGTTTTTT.

As concerns this clonotype: A much bigger clone sits one base away, suggesting this may be a read error. The rearrangement joins TRBV12-3 or TRBV12-4 to TRBJ2-7; D possibly corresponds to TRBD1 (5 bases). CDR3 size: 13 residues. V was trimmed by 7 bases and J by 3 bases, leaving 13 bases between them. CDR3 DNA: TGTGCCAGCACCCAGGACAATTTCTACGAGCAGTACTTC. As protein: CASTQDNFYEQYF.

The table lists this clonotype with many counts. The CDR3 nucleotides read TGTGCCAGCAGCCTCGGGCCAGTCTACGAGCAGTACTTC. Amino acid sequence: CASSLGPVYEQYF. The chain employs TRBV28 and TRBJ2-7; no clear D gene. The CDR3 extends over 13 amino acids. Germline loops: CDR1 MDHEN, CDR2 SYDVKM. The germline V and J ends were trimmed by 6 bases and 3 bases, with 12 bases remaining between them.

This clonotype was recorded many times. The V gene is TRBV28, the J gene TRBJ1-2; D is uncertain. The CDR3 is 16 residues long. The germline V gene encodes CDR1 MDHEN and CDR2 SYDVKM. V dropped 1 base and J dropped 8 bases, with 20 bases sitting between them. In nucleotides, the CDR3 is TGTGCCAGCAGTTTATCCCCAGCCGGTGGGCAAGACGGCTACACCTTC. Its protein product is CASSLSPAGGQDGYTF.